This T cell receptor beta chain stems from a study of T cells in Graves' hyperthyroidism and ophthalmopathy. The diagnoses drew upon clinical symptoms, serum thyroxine and TRAb, thyroid ultrasound and orbital computed tomography. General study points: The majority of expanded thyroid clonotypes above 0.001 also appeared in blood.

A few counts support this clonotype. Its antigen remains unidentified. Trimming removed 3 bases from V and 4 bases from J, with 9 bases in between. The CDR3 has 12 amino acids. Germline CDR1 and CDR2: SQVTM and ANQGSEA. TCR beta CDR3 region amplification was performed from RNA transcripts. HTBI primers drove first-round RT-PCR of the TCR CDR3. A single record per CDR3 protein comes from TCRdb applying MiXCR to the multiplex PCR reads. The sample lists approximately 560,000 distinct CDR3 sequences; roughly 46% were seen once. This chain links TRBV29-1 with TRBJ2-5, with D perhaps TRBD2 (5 bases). This clonotype was obtained from a young woman with Graves' hyperthyroidism. Material: peripheral blood or thyroid tissue (not recorded which). CDR3 nucleotide sequence: TGCAGCGTTGAGGGAGAGGGAGAGACCCAGTACTTC. It yields the protein CSVEGEGETQYF.